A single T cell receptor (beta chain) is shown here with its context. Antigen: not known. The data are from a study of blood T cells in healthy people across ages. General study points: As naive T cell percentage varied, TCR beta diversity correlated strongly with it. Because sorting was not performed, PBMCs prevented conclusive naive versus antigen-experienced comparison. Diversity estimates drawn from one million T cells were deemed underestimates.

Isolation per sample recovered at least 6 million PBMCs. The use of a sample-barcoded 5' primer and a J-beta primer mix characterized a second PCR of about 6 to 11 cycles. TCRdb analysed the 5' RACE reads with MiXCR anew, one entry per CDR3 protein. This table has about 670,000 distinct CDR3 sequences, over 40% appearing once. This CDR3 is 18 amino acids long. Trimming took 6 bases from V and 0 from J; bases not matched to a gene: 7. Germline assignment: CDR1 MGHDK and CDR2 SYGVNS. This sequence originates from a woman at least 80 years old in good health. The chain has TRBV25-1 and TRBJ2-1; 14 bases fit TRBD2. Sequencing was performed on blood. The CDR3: CASSPGLAGVTSYNEQFF. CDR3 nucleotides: TGTGCCAGCAGCCCGGGACTAGCGGGAGTAACCTCCTACAATGAGCAGTTCTTC.